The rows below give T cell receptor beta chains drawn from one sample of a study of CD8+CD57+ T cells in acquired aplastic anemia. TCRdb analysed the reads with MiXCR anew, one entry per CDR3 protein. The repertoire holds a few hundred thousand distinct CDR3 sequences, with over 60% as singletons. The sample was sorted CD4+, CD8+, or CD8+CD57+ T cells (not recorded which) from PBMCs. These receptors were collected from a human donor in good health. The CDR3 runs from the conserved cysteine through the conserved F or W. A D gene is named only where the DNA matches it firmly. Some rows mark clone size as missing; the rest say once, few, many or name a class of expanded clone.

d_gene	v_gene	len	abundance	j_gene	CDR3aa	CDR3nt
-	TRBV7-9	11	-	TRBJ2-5	CASSSLETQYF	TGTGCCAGCAGCTCTTTAGAGACCCAGTACTTC
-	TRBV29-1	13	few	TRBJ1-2	CSLWETVVNGYTF	TGCAGCCTCTGGGAAACAGTAGTAAATGGCTACACCTTC
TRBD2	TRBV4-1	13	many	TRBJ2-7	CASSHGGVYEQYF	TGCGCCAGCAGCCACGGGGGGGTCTACGAGCAGTACTTC
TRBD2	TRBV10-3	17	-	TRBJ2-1	CAISEKGGLAGGDEQFF	TGTGCCATCAGTGAAAAGGGGGGACTAGCGGGGGGCGATGAGCAGTTCTTC
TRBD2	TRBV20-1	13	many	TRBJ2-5	CSARVGGWETQYF	TGCAGTGCTAGAGTCGGGGGGTGGGAGACCCAGTACTTC
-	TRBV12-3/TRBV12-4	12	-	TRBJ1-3	CDSTNSRNTIYF	TGTGACAGCACCAACTCTAGAAACACCATATATTTT
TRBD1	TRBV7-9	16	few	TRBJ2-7	CASSFPGQGRSYEQYF	TGTGCCAGCAGCTTCCCTGGACAGGGCAGATCCTACGAGCAGTACTTC
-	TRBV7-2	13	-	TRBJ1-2	CASSPSQTYGYTF	TGTGCCAGCAGCCCCTCTCAAACCTATGGCTACACCTTC
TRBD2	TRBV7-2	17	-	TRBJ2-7	CASSLALAGFGAYEQYF	TGTGCCAGCAGCTTAGCGCTAGCGGGTTTTGGGGCCTACGAGCAGTACTTC
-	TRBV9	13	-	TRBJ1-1	CASSRAGLAEAFF	TGTGCCAGCAGCAGAGCCGGACTAGCGGAAGCTTTCTTT
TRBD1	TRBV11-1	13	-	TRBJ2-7	CASRTGLTYEQYF	TGTGCCAGCAGGACAGGGTTAACCTACGAGCAGTACTTC
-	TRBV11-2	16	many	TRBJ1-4	CASSQGWGGTNEKLFF	TGTGCCAGCAGCCAGGGGTGGGGGGGAACTAATGAAAAACTGTTTTTT
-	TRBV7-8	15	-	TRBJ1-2	CASSLLTASLAGYTF	TGTGCCAGCAGCTTATTGACAGCATCCTTAGCGGGCTACACCTTC
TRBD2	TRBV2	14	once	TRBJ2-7	CASSLTSGIYEQYF	TGTGCCAGCAGTCTGACTAGCGGGATATACGAGCAGTACTTC
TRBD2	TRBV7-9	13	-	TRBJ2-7	CASSSWTSREQYF	TGTGCCAGCAGCTCCTGGACTAGTCGCGAGCAGTACTTC
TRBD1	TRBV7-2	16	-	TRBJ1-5	CASSTGTGRGNQPQHF	TGTGCCAGCAGCACCGGGACAGGGAGAGGCAATCAGCCCCAGCATTTT
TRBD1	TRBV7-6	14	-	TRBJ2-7	CASSSPGQGNEQYF	TGTGCCAGCAGCTCTCCCGGACAGGGTAACGAGCAGTACTTC
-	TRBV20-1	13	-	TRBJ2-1	CSATGNSYNEQFF	TGCAGTGCTACCGGCAACTCCTACAATGAGCAGTTCTTC